This T cell receptor (beta chain) was recorded in a study of TIL therapy for anti-PD-1-resistant metastatic lung cancer. Looking at the study overall: Most patients had lung adenocarcinoma.

The immunoSEQ assay was v3. Here immunoSEQ multiplex PCR was the method, and the copy in TCRdb shows in-frame clones only, minus some. The sample records tens of thousands of clones, 69% being singletons. Time point reported: pre-treatment sample, taken before nivolumab and TIL therapy. Adults with stage 4 NSCLC were enrolled in a phase I trial. V dropped 3 bases and J dropped 4 bases, with 20 bases sitting between them. The CDR3 sequence is 17 residues long. Germline values: CDR1 MNHNS, CDR2 SASEGT. The origin of this receptor is a person aged 30 to 80 with non-small cell lung cancer. The rearrangement joins TRBV6-1 to TRBJ2-3; D assignment may be TRBD1 or TRBD2 (5 bases each). The input for sequencing was blood, taken at baseline. The CDR3 nucleotides read TGTGCCAGCAGTGACCCTCCGGGGCGGCATAATCCAGATACGCAGTATTTT. Protein: CASSDPPGRHNPDTQYF.